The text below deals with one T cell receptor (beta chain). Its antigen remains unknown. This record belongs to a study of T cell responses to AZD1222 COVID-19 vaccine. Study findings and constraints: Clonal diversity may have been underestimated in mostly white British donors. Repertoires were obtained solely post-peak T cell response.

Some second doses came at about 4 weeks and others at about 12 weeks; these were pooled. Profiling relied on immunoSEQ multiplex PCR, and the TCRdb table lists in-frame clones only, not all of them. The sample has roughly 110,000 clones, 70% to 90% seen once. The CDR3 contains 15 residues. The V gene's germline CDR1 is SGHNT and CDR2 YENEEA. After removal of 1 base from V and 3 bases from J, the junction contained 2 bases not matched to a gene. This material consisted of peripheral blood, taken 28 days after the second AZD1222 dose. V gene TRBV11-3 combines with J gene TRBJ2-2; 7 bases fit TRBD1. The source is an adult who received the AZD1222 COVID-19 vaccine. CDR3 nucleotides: TGTGCCAGCAGCTTAGGTCAGGGGGACACCGGGGAGCTGTTTTTT. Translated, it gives CASSLGQGDTGELFF.